These 15 T cell receptor beta chains were all obtained from the same sample, sequenced in a study of T-cell reconstitution after alpha-beta-depleted transplantation in children. Unique molecular identifiers were used in preparing the TCRbeta library. TCRdb ran MiXCR on the PCR reads and lists one entry per CDR3 protein. The sample lists about 310,000 distinct CDR3 sequences; approximately 20% were seen once. The source was PBMCs, mostly from graft donor cells, collected 180 days after TCRalphabeta/CD19-depleted stem cell transplant. The receptors were gathered from a male patient younger than 18 who had a stem cell transplant for acute lymphoblastic leukemia, so the T cells may come from the graft donor.

This sequence joins TRBV7-3 and TRBJ2-3; D unresolved. V was shortened by 6 bases and J by 0 bases, with 7 bases between the two germline ends. Germline V gives CDR1 SGHTA, CDR2 FQGTGA. The CDR3 loop spans 13 amino acids. DNA for the CDR3: TGTGCCAGCAGGCGTGCTAGCACAGATACGCAGTATTTT. Amino acids: CASRRASTDTQYF.

As for this clonotype: A much larger clone is a single base away; this may be a read error. The chain employs TRBV5-1 and TRBJ2-4; D might be TRBD1 (6 bases). The CDR3 spans 16 residues. Trimming cost V 0 bases and J 2 bases, with 12 bases left between them. In germline, CDR1 is SGHRS, CDR2 YFSETQ. This chain's CDR3 is CASSLADRRSKNIQYF. As DNA, the CDR3 is TGCGCCAGCAGCTTGGCAGACAGGCGATCCAAAAACATTCAGTACTTC.

The rearrangement joins TRBV6-1 to TRBJ2-5; a possible D gene is TRBD1 (6 bases). Trimming removed 2 bases from V and 3 bases from J, with 22 bases in between. Germline CDR1 and CDR2: MNHNS and SASEGT. The CDR3 has 18 residues. CDR3 region: CASSEPDIAGVGKETQYF. The CDR3 nucleotides are TGTGCCAGCAGTGAACCGGACATCGCAGGGGTAGGCAAAGAGACCCAGTACTTC.

This clonotype was seen a handful of times. The chain employs TRBV29-1 and TRBJ2-7; 7 nucleotides line up with TRBD2. Germline V lookup: CDR1 SQVTM, CDR2 ANQGSEA. Unmatched junction bases numbered 4, after V lost 3 bases and J lost 5 bases. This CDR3 is built from 12 residues. CDR3 coding DNA: TGCAGCGTTGACGGGACTAATCACGAGCAGTACTTC. It translates to CSVDGTNHEQYF.

This clonotype turned up a few times. This sequence joins TRBV12-3 or TRBV12-4 and TRBJ2-2; D is uncertain. The CDR3 covers 13 residues. Trimming pared 5 bases from V and 6 bases from J, leaving 10 bases between. Written as DNA, the CDR3 is TGTGCCAGCAGTGTCGTATCAGCCGGGGAGCTGTTTTTT. Amino acids: CASSVVSAGELFF.

The chain has TRBV7-9 and TRBJ2-3, with D tentatively TRBD2 (5 bases). V was trimmed by 1 base and J by 0 bases, leaving 11 bases between them. The CDR3 covers 16 residues. CDR1 is SEHNR and CDR2 is FQNEAQ in the germline V gene (reference sequence). The CDR3 loop reads CASSLGGGSSTDTQYF. CDR3 DNA: TGTGCCAGCAGCTTAGGCGGCGGGTCTAGCACAGATACGCAGTATTTT.

The CDR3 sequence is CASSPLGRSRYEQYF. The DNA of the CDR3 is TGTGCCAGCAGCCCTTTAGGGCGGAGCCGCTACGAGCAGTACTTC. The chain combines TRBV7-8 with TRBJ2-7; D remains unclear. Trimming left V 5 bases short and J 3 bases short, with 17 bases between. Germline V CDR1 and CDR2: SGHVS, FQNEAQ. This CDR3 comprises 15 residues.

This clonotype has only a few counts. The chain has TRBV20-1 and TRBJ1-5, with a tentative D call TRBD1 (5 bases). Germline V gene data show CDR1 as DFQATT and CDR2 as SNEGSKA (reference sequence). The CDR3 has 14 residues. Trimming left V 6 bases short and J 1 base short, with 13 bases between. The CDR3 bases are TGCAGTGCATATCATTCAGGGAGCAATCAGCCCCAGCATTTT. Its protein is CSAYHSGSNQPQHF.

The chain combines TRBV7-9 with TRBJ2-1; possibly TRBD2 for D (5 bases). V shed 1 base and J shed 6 bases, with 13 bases lying between them. The germline V gene has CDR1 SEHNR and CDR2 FQNEAQ (reference sequence). The CDR3 consists of 15 residues. The CDR3 DNA sequence: TGTGCCAGCAGCTTAGTTTCTAGCCGGGGCAATGAGCAGTTCTTC. Translated: CASSLVSSRGNEQFF.

The chain uses TRBV11-2 and TRBJ2-6; D not resolved. The CDR3 spans 19 residues. CDR1 and CDR2 from the germline V gene are SGHAT and FQNNGV. Between the trimmed V and J ends, which lost 1 base and 0 bases, there was a span of 16 bases. In nucleotides, the CDR3 is TGTGCCAGCAGCTTAGTTTTAGGTGTCAGTGGCTCTGGGGCCAACGTCCTGACTTTC. Its translation: CASSLVLGVSGSGANVLTF.

This clonotype was observed a few times. The chain uses TRBV5-1 and TRBJ1-5; a possible D gene is TRBD1 (6 bases). The CDR3 is 14 amino acids. Germline CDR1 SGHRS, CDR2 YFSETQ. Trimming took 5 bases from V and 1 from J, leaving 10 bases between them. The CDR3 spells CASRLTGSNQPQHF. The CDR3 nucleotides are TGCGCCAGCAGATTGACAGGCAGCAATCAGCCCCAGCATTTT.

This clonotype was detected a few times. This chain connects TRBV11-1 to TRBJ1-1; D gene ambiguous. Between the trimmed V and J ends, which lost 2 bases and 6 bases, there was a span of 10 bases. The CDR3 runs 13 residues. Germline V gene data show CDR1 as SGHAT and CDR2 as FQDESV (reference sequence). This CDR3 reads CASSLSVGPEAFF. The CDR3 DNA sequence: TGTGCCAGCAGCTTATCGGTCGGGCCTGAAGCTTTCTTT.

This sequence joins TRBV12-3 or TRBV12-4 and TRBJ2-4; the D gene could be TRBD1 or TRBD2 (5 bases each). This CDR3 has 15 amino acids. Trimming took 2 bases from V and 6 from J, leaving 14 bases between them. CDR3 sequence reads: CASSLLGQGRNIQYF. The CDR3 DNA reads TGTGCCAGCAGTTTACTCGGACAAGGGAGAAACATTCAGTACTTC.

This clonotype was detected only a few times. The gene calls are TRBV20-1 and TRBJ1-6, with 8 bases aligning to TRBD1. Germline V gives CDR1 DFQATT, CDR2 SNEGSKA (reference sequence). The CDR3 covers 13 residues. Germline trimming cut 4 bases from V and 10 bases from J; bases unmatched to any gene: 6. CDR3 protein: CSANQGAGSPLHF. The CDR3 DNA reads TGCAGTGCTAACCAGGGGGCCGGATCACCCCTCCACTTT.

This rearrangement joins TRBV5-1 to TRBJ2-3, with TRBD1 as a possible D gene (6 bases). The CDR3 extends over 12 amino acids. V shed 4 bases and J shed 5 bases, with 8 bases lying between them. Germline V gene sequence: CDR1 SGHRS, CDR2 YFSETQ. The chain's CDR3 is CASSAGVDTQYF. CDR3 sequence (DNA): TGCGCCAGCAGCGCAGGGGTAGATACGCAGTATTTT.